This T cell receptor beta chain was recorded in a study of neurological immune-mediated disorders. Every sequencing run gave over 160 million TCR-beta sequences, taken from 15-18 subjects. MiXCR, run by TCRdb on the 5' RACE reads, gives a single entry per CDR3 protein. The sample includes about 21,000 distinct CDR3 sequences, around a sixth seen only once; the top ten take 7.5%. The table lists this clonotype with many counts. Its antigen is still unknown. Study observations and caveats: Among expanded clones, no CDR3 amino acid sequences were shared across subjects, a pattern suggesting private repertoires in all groups. HTLV-1-associated myelopathy had the most TCR clonal expansion, and multiple sclerosis had the least, less than healthy controls.

Germline values: CDR1 MRHNA, CDR2 SNTAGT. V was clipped by 10 bases and J by 6 bases; unmatched bases: 5. The CDR3 has 11 residues. The T cells used for sorted libraries numbered 750,000 to 1,000,000, either CD4+ or CD8+. This receptor was taken from a woman younger than 35 with multiple sclerosis. The specimen was CD8+ T cells from blood. The chain joins TRBV6-4 to TRBJ1-1, with TRBD1 matching over 7 bases. The CDR3 sequence is CATRQGSEAFF. CDR3 nucleotide sequence: TGTGCCACCCGACAGGGCTCTGAAGCTTTCTTT.